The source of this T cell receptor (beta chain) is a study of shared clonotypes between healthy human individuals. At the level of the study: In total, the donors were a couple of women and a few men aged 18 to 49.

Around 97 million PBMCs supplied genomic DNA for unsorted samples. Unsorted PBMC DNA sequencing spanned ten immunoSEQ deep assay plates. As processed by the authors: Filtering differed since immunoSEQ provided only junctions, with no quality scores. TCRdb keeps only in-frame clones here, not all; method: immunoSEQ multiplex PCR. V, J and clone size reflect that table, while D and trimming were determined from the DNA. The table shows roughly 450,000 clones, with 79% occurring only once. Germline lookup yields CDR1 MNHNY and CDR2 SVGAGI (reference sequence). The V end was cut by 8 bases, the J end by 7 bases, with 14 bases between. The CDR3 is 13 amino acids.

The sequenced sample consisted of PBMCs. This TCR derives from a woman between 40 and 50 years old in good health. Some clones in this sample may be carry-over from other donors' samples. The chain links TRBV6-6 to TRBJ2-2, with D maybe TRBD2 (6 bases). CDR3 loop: CASHREFDGELFF. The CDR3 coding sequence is TGTGCCAGCCACCGGGAGTTTGACGGGGAGCTGTTTTTT.